The entry below describes one TCR beta chain. Germline lookup yields CDR1 SNHLY and CDR2 FYNNEI. The CDR3 contains 14 residues. Trimming shortened V by 8 bases and J by 6 bases, and 20 bases separated the two germline ends. Sequencing used immunoSEQ multiplex PCR; TCRdb keeps in-frame clones, though not all of them. The table includes approximately 140,000 clones, around 91% detected once. This entry belongs to a study of blood T cell repertoires in COVID-19. Sequencing was carried out using peripheral blood. The sequence derives from a man aged 18 to 29 with COVID-19, enrolled during active disease. V and J are TRBV2 and TRBJ2-7; possible D gene TRBD2, 6 bases. CDR3 coding DNA: TGTGCCAGCGGGGGGAGGATAGGAAGCTCCGAGCAGTACTTC. This translates into CASGGRIGSSEQYF.